The next 5 T cell receptor beta chains were all read from a single sample in a study of PD-1 blockade in mismatch repair-deficient tumors. TCRdb's table, derived via immunoSEQ multiplex PCR, lists solely in-frame clones and lacks some. There are around 120,000 clones in the sample; roughly 90% occur only once, and 12% lies in the top ten. This material consisted of peripheral blood, taken 72 weeks after starting pembrolizumab. These receptors were collected from an adult with mismatch repair-deficient cancer.

The chain employs TRBV9 and TRBJ2-7, with 11 bases identical to TRBD2. The CDR3 has 15 residues. The trim removed 3 bases at V and 1 base at J, leaving 3 bases unmatched. Germline loops: CDR1 SGDLS, CDR2 YYNGEE. In DNA form, the CDR3 reads TGTGCCAGCAGCGGGACTAGCGGGCCTTCCTACGAGCAGTACTTC. Encoded protein: CASSGTSGPSYEQYF. The full variable domain, rest sourced from reference TRBV9 and TRBJ2-7, is DSGVTQTPKHLITATGQRVTLRCSPRSGDLSVYWYQQSLDQGLQFLIQYYNGEERAKGNILERFSAQQFPDLHSELNLSSLELGDSALYFCASSGTSGPSYEQYFGPGTRLTVT.

The chain is built from TRBV7-8 and TRBJ1-2, with D maybe TRBD1 (6 bases). The CDR3 totals 18 residues. In germline, CDR1 is SGHVS, CDR2 FQNEAQ. Trimming stripped 1 base from V and 4 bases from J, with 22 bases between. CDR3 sequence reads: CASSLGPPHRESGYGYTF. The CDR3 DNA follows: TGTGCCAGCAGCTTAGGCCCCCCGCACAGGGAGAGCGGCTATGGCTACACCTTC.

This clone was picked up one time. The rearrangement uses TRBV19 and TRBJ1-1; 9 positions agree with TRBD1. The CDR3 extends over 15 amino acids. V trimming: 2 bases; J trimming: 3 bases; junction bases outside the gene matches: 4. CDR1 LNHDA and CDR2 SQIVND come from the germline V gene (reference sequence). This chain's CDR3 is CASSIYRGHDTEAFF. CDR3 nucleotides: TGTGCCAGTAGTATATACAGGGGGCATGACACTGAAGCTTTCTTT. Complete variable domain (other parts from reference TRBV19 and TRBJ1-1): DGGITQSPKYLFRKEGQNVTLSCEQNLNHDAMYWYRQDPGQGLRLIYYSQIVNDFQKGDIAEGYSVSREKKESFPLTVTSAQKNPTAFYLCASSIYRGHDTEAFFGQGTRLTVV.

This chain joins TRBV5-1 and TRBJ1-4; no definite D call. The CDR3 runs to 14 residues. V lost 0 bases to trimming and J lost 3 bases, with 6 bases between them. Looked up from germline, CDR1 is SGHRS and CDR2 is YFSETQ. CDR3 bases: TGCGCCAGCAGCTTGGACAGCCCTAATGAAAAACTGTTTTTT. Protein product: CASSLDSPNEKLFF.

This rearrangement joins TRBV30 to TRBJ2-7; no clear D gene. The CDR3 is made up of 15 amino acids. V dropped 4 bases and J dropped 0 bases, with 16 bases sitting between them. Germline CDR1 and CDR2: GTSNPN and SVGIG (reference sequence). This CDR3 is CAWTAPGAGSYEQYF. The CDR3 region has the DNA TGTGCCTGGACCGCCCCCGGCGCCGGCTCCTACGAGCAGTACTTC.